This T cell receptor beta chain stems from a study of identical twins. CDR1 and CDR2 from the germline V gene are MNHNS and SASEGT. Germline trimming cut 8 bases from V and 1 base from J; bases unmatched to any gene: 6. The CDR3 spans 15 residues. Every sampled donor was Caucasian and healthy. A universal primer site was created by template switching, with the cDNA bearing unique molecular identifiers. Via MiXCR, TCRdb re-called the 5' RACE reads, giving one row per CDR3 protein. In the table there are 300,000 to 400,000 distinct CDR3 sequences, over 9% of which are singletons. This sample also belongs to another study, concerning yellow fever vaccine responses in identical twins.

This chain links TRBV6-1 with TRBJ2-5, with 11 bases that match TRBD2. Sequences were obtained from CD8+ T cells sorted from blood. The receptor was derived from a woman aged 18-29 years in good health. The CDR3 sequence: CASGLAGGGQETQYF. The CDR3 nucleotides are TGTGCCAGCGGATTAGCGGGAGGGGGCCAAGAGACCCAGTACTTC.